Following are 23 T cell receptor beta chains from one sample sequenced in a study of blood T cell repertoires in COVID-19. Only in-frame clones appear in the TCRdb table, and some are missing; sequencing was by immunoSEQ multiplex PCR. The data contain approximately 73,000 clones, around 86% of them singletons. Sequenced input: peripheral blood. The receptors here all came from a woman in her sixties with acute or convalescent COVID-19.

The chain carries TRBV28 and TRBJ1-1, with D unresolved. This CDR3 is 15 amino acids long. The V and J ends lost 5 bases and 4 bases respectively, with 17 bases between them. Germline V gene sequence: CDR1 MDHEN, CDR2 SYDVKM. The CDR3 DNA follows: TGTGCCAGCAGTCCACTAGCAAGAGAAACCACTGAAGCTTTCTTT. It translates to CASSPLARETTEAFF.

V usage is TRBV7-9 and J usage is TRBJ2-7; tentatively, D is TRBD2 (5 bases). Looked up from germline, CDR1 is SEHNR and CDR2 is FQNEAQ (reference sequence). The V end was cut by 7 bases, the J end by 3 bases, with 16 bases between. This CDR3 has 14 residues. This CDR3 reads CASTEDGLNYEQYF. As DNA, the CDR3 is TGTGCCAGCACCGAAGACGGACTGAACTACGAGCAGTACTTC.

The chain's CDR3 is CASSPSRGLVYEQYF. CDR3 nucleotide sequence: TGTGCCAGCAGCCCCTCTCGTGGGCTGGTCTACGAGCAGTACTTC. J is TRBJ2-7 and V is TRBV7-9, with D uncertain. CDR3 size: 15 residues. Germline CDR1 reads SEHNR; CDR2 reads FQNEAQ (reference sequence). The V end was cut by 5 bases, the J end by 3 bases, with 17 bases between.

This clone was counted between two and nine times. V usage is TRBV2 and J usage is TRBJ1-6; 9 bases line up with TRBD1. The germline gives CDR1 SNHLY, CDR2 FYNNEI. V lost 6 bases to trimming and J lost 0 bases; unmatched junction nucleotides: 9. CDR3 size: 18 residues. CDR3 DNA sequence: TGTGCCAGCAGAGGGGACAGGGCCTCTTTCTCCTATAATTCACCCCTCCACTTT. The encoded protein is CASRGDRASFSYNSPLHF.

This chain connects TRBV7-9 to TRBJ2-7; D unclear. The CDR3 has 15 amino acids. Germline V gene data show CDR1 as SEHNR and CDR2 as FQNEAQ (reference sequence). V gave up 1 base and J gave up 7 bases, with 17 bases separating them. The CDR3 loop reads CASSLGRSYPEEQYF. The CDR3 nucleotides read TGTGCCAGCAGCTTAGGGCGGTCTTACCCCGAGGAGCAGTACTTC.

This chain joins TRBV2 and TRBJ2-3; the D gene is possibly TRBD2 (5 bases). The germline V gene encodes CDR1 SNHLY and CDR2 FYNNEI. Trimming cost V 4 bases and J 6 bases, with 17 bases left between them. This CDR3 region has 15 residues. This CDR3 is CASSVVAAAPDTQYF. CDR3 in DNA: TGTGCCAGCAGTGTTGTTGCAGCGGCCCCGGATACGCAGTATTTT. The whole variable domain, filled in from reference TRBV2 and TRBJ2-3, reads EPEVTQTPSHQVTQMGQEVILRCVPISNHLYFYWYRQILGQKVEFLVSFYNNEISEKSEIFDDQFSVERPDGSNFTLKIRSTKLEDSAMYFCASSVVAAAPDTQYFGPGTRLTVL.

The chain combines TRBV11-2 with TRBJ1-6, with D hard to call. From germline, CDR1 is SGHAT and CDR2 FQNNGV. Trimming removed 5 bases from V and 8 bases from J, with 13 bases in between. This CDR3 contains 14 residues. The CDR3 loop is CASSRDNNHSPLHF. DNA for the CDR3: TGTGCCAGCAGCCGAGACAACAATCATTCACCCCTCCACTTT.

The CDR3 coding sequence is TGTGCCAGCAGCTTATCGGGGGGATCCTACGAGCAGTACTTC. As protein: CASSLSGGSYEQYF. The chain combines TRBV11-2 with TRBJ2-7; 7 bases map to TRBD2. CDR1 and CDR2 (germline): SGHAT, FQNNGV. Unmatched junction bases numbered 2, after V lost 2 bases and J lost 1 base. The CDR3 is 14 residues long.

The rearrangement uses TRBV4-3 and TRBJ2-3; D may be TRBD1 (6 bases). With 4 bases removed from V and 4 bases from J, the gap between germline ends came to 15 bases. The CDR3 consists of 15 residues. The germline CDR1 and CDR2 sequences are LGHNA and YSLEER. CDR3 DNA: TGCGCCAGCAGCCGCCACCGGGACACCCCAGATACGCAGTATTTT. This sequence encodes CASSRHRDTPDTQYF.

The chain has TRBV27 and TRBJ1-1; 10 bases align to TRBD1. The V gene's germline CDR1 is MNHEY and CDR2 SMNVEV (reference sequence). The length of the CDR3 is 16 residues. With V trimmed by 4 bases and J by 10 bases, 15 bases remained unmatched. CDR3 in DNA: TGTGCCAGCAGTTCGACCGGGACAGGGGTACCGTATGGAGCTTTCTTT. Translating it yields CASSSTGTGVPYGAFF.

The chain employs TRBV7-6 and TRBJ2-2; D gene uncertain. Germline-derived CDR1 and CDR2 are SGHVS and FNYEAQ. V was pared by 2 bases and J by 4 bases, with 8 bases between. This CDR3 spans 14 amino acids. CDR3 sequence (DNA): TGTGCCAGCAGCTTAATATCGTTCACCGGGGAGCTGTTTTTT. Protein sequence: CASSLISFTGELFF.

This rearrangement joins TRBV7-2 to TRBJ2-3, with a tentative D call TRBD2 (5 bases). V dropped 5 bases and J dropped 1 base, with 10 bases sitting between them. Germline V lookup: CDR1 SGHTA, CDR2 FQGNSA. The CDR3 sequence is 14 residues long. CDR3 amino acids: CASSGGVGTDTQYF. CDR3 nucleotides: TGTGCCAGCAGCGGAGGTGTGGGCACAGATACGCAGTATTTT.

About this clone: Other nucleotide sequences in the sample specify the same CDR3. J is TRBJ2-7 and V is TRBV18, with 8 bases matching TRBD1. CDR3 length equals 13 residues. The germline gives CDR1 KGHSH, CDR2 LQKENI. The junction had 2 bases not matched to a gene; V was cut back by 1 base and J by 6 bases. The CDR3 protein is CASSPQDRGEQYF. The CDR3 DNA reads as TGTGCCAGCTCACCACAAGACAGGGGCGAGCAGTACTTC.

The CDR3: CASSTGQAQGEQYF. CDR3 bases: TGTGCCAGCAGCACGGGACAGGCTCAGGGCGAGCAGTACTTC. The chain employs TRBV5-4 and TRBJ2-7; 8 bases map to TRBD1. The CDR3 covers 14 residues. The V and J ends lost 4 bases and 6 bases, in that order; junction bases with no gene match: 9. The V gene's germline CDR1 is SGHNT and CDR2 YYREEE (reference sequence).

The chain is built from TRBV5-1 and TRBJ1-3, with D unclear. CDR1 is SGHRS and CDR2 is YFSETQ in the germline V gene. V was cut by 4 bases and J by 1 base, with 12 bases left in between. The CDR3 consists of 15 residues. The CDR3 sequence: CASSPGGGSGNTIYF. The CDR3 bases are TGCGCCAGCAGCCCGGGAGGAGGTTCTGGAAACACCATATATTTT.

The rearrangement joins TRBV5-6 to TRBJ1-2; TRBD1 aligns across 8 bases. CDR3 length: 14 residues. With 3 bases clipped from V and 6 bases from J, the junction kept 7 bases outside the gene matches. Per the germline V gene, CDR1 is SGHDT and CDR2 is YYEEEE. The DNA for the CDR3 is TGTGCCAGCAGCTCCGGACAGGGAGGGAATGGCTACACCTTC. This gives the protein CASSSGQGGNGYTF.

This sequence joins TRBV5-1 and TRBJ1-6; 7 bases are shared with TRBD1. Germline CDR1 is SGHRS and CDR2 is YFSETQ. The V gene end was trimmed by 3 bases and the J gene end by 8 bases; junction bases not matched to a gene: 8. The CDR3 has 15 residues. CDR3 nucleotide sequence: TGCGCCAGCAGCTCGGTGGGGACAGCCGATTCACCCCTCCACTTT. Translation gives CASSSVGTADSPLHF.

This clone showed up just a few times. This chain connects TRBV2 to TRBJ1-5; D is unclear. Germline values: CDR1 SNHLY, CDR2 FYNNEI. V was shortened by 2 bases and J by 3 bases, with 5 bases between the two germline ends. The CDR3 runs to 13 residues. The CDR3, as DNA: TGTGCCAGCAGTGAACGGGTCAATCAGCCCCAGCATTTT. It is translated as CASSERVNQPQHF.

CDR3 amino acids: CAWSTGTIYQPQHF. The CDR3, as DNA: TGTGCCTGGAGCACAGGGACAATTTATCAGCCCCAGCATTTT. The J gene is TRBJ1-5, the V gene TRBV30, with D perhaps matching TRBD1 (6 bases). V lost 3 bases and J 5 bases, leaving 14 bases between the germline ends. The germline V gene has CDR1 GTSNPN and CDR2 SVGIG (reference sequence). The CDR3 contains 14 residues.

The CDR3 sequence is CASSLGGNSYEQYF. The DNA of the CDR3 is TGTGCCAGCAGCTTGGGCGGGAACTCCTACGAGCAGTACTTC. The chain has TRBV5-4 and TRBJ2-7; a possible D gene is TRBD2 (6 bases). Per the germline V gene, CDR1 is SGHNT and CDR2 is YYREEE (reference sequence). The CDR3 consists of 14 residues. V lost 0 bases and J lost 0, with 7 bases in between.

In this sample, this clone turned up once. V is TRBV2 and J is TRBJ2-7; 7 bases fit TRBD1. The CDR3 has 15 amino acids. The V and J ends lost 6 bases and 1 base, in that order; junction bases with no gene match: 9. CDR1 and CDR2 (germline): SNHLY, FYNNEI. CDR3 loop: CASRRLTGRSYEQYF. CDR3 in DNA: TGTGCCAGCAGGAGACTGACAGGGAGATCCTACGAGCAGTACTTC.

Only a few counts were recorded for this clone. The J gene is TRBJ2-1, the V gene TRBV30, with 7 bases matching TRBD2. V trimming: 3 bases; J trimming: 6 bases; junction bases outside the gene matches: 11. Germline V lookup: CDR1 GTSNPN, CDR2 SVGIG (reference sequence). The CDR3 runs 15 residues. The CDR3 protein is CAWSGLEGFSNEQFF. CDR3 DNA sequence: TGTGCCTGGAGCGGACTAGAAGGTTTTAGCAATGAGCAGTTCTTC.

The rearrangement links TRBV29-1 to TRBJ2-1; 9 positions agree with TRBD2. The length of the CDR3 is 16 residues. Trimming at V came to 0 bases and at J to 7 bases, leaving 10 bases not matched to a gene. CDR1 and CDR2 (germline): SQVTM, ANQGSEA. This CDR3 reads CSVEDLRGGAGNEQFF. The CDR3 DNA sequence: TGCAGCGTTGAAGATCTCCGCGGGGGGGCCGGGAATGAGCAGTTCTTC.